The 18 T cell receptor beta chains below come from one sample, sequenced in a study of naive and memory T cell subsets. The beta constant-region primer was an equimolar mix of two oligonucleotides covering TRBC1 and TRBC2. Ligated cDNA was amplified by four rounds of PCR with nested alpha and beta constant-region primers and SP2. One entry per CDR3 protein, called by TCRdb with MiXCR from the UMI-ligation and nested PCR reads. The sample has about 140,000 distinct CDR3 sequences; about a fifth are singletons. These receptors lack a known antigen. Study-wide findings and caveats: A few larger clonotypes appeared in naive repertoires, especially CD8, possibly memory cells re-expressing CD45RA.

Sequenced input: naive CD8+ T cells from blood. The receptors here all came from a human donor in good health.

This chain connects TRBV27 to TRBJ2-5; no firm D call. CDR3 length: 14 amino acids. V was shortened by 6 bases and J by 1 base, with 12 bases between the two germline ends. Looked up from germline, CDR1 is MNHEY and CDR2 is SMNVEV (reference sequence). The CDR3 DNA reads TGTGCCAGCAGCCAATCCAGCCCCCAAGAGACCCAGTACTTC. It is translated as CASSQSSPQETQYF.

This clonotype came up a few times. The CDR3 reads CASSLGLLRGNTIYF. The DNA of the CDR3 is TGTGCCAGCAGCTTAGGGCTTTTGCGTGGAAACACCATATATTTT. The chain carries TRBV5-5 and TRBJ1-3; unclear D gene. This CDR3 comprises 15 residues. V was shortened by 2 bases and J by 3 bases, with 12 bases between the two germline ends. Germline CDR1 and CDR2: SGHKS and YYEKEE (reference sequence).

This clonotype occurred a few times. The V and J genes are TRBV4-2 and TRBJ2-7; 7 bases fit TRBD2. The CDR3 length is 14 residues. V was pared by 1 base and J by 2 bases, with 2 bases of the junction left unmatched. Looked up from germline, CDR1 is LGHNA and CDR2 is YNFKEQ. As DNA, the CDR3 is TGTGCCAGCAGCCAAGGGGGGGGACCCTACGAGCAGTACTTC. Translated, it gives CASSQGGGPYEQYF.

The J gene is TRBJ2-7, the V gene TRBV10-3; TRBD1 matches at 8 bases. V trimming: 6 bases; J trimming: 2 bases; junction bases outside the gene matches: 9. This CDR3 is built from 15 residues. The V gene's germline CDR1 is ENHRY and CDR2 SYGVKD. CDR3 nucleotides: TGTGCCATCAGCCCACCGGGACAGGCGGCCTACGAGCAGTACTTC. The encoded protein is CAISPPGQAAYEQYF.

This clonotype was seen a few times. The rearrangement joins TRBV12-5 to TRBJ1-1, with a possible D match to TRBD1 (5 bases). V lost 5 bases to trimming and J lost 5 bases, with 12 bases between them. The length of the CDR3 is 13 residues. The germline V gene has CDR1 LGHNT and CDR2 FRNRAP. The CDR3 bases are TGTGCTAGTGGTCTCTCAGGGTCGACTGAAGCTTTCTTT. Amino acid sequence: CASGLSGSTEAFF.

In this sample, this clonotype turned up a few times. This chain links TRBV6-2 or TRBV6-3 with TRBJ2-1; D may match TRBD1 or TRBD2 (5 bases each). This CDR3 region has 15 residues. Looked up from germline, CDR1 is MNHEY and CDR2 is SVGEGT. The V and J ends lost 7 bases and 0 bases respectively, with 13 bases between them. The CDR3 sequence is CASTPGPYSYNEQFF. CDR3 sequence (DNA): TGTGCCAGCACCCCGGGACCGTACTCCTACAATGAGCAGTTCTTC.

CDR3 protein: CASRRYRTGSLRKLFF. As DNA, the CDR3 is TGTGCCAGCAGAAGGTACCGGACAGGGAGTCTTAGAAAACTGTTTTTT. This chain uses TRBV21-1 with TRBJ1-4; TRBD1 reflects the table's D call only, with no check against the DNA. TRBV21-1 is shown as a pseudogene. The CDR3 length is 16 residues.

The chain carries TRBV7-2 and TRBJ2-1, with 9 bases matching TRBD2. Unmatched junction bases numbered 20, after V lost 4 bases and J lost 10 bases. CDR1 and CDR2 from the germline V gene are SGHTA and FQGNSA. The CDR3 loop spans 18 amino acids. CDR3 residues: CASSSRGPAAGGRGEQFF. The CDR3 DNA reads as TGTGCCAGCAGCTCTAGGGGCCCCGCAGCGGGGGGCCGGGGGGAGCAGTTCTTC. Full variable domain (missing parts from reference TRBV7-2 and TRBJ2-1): GAGVSQSPSNKVTEKGKDVELRCDPISGHTALYWYRQSLGQGLEFLIYFQGNSAPDKSGLPSDRFSAERTGGSVSTLTIQRTQQEDSAVYLCASSSRGPAAGGRGEQFFGPGTRLTVL.

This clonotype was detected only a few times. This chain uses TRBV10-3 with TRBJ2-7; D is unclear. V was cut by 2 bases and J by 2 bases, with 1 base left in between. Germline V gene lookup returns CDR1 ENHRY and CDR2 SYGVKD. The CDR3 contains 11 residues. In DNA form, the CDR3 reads TGTGCCATCAGTGAGACCTACGAGCAGTACTTC. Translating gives CAISETYEQYF.

For the CDR3, the DNA is TGTGCCAGCAGTTACATTAGCGGGAGCGCAGATACGCAGTATTTT. Translated, it gives CASSYISGSADTQYF. J is TRBJ2-3 and V is TRBV6-6; 9 bases agree with TRBD2. The length of the CDR3 is 15 residues. Germline CDR1 reads MNHNY; CDR2 reads SVGAGI (reference sequence). The V gene end was trimmed by 2 bases and the J gene end by 4 bases; junction bases not matched to a gene: 4.

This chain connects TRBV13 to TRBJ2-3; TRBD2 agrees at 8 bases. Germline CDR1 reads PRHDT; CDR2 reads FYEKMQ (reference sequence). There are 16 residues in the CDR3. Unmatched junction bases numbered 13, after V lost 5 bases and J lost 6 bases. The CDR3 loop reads CASSPRVSGIVDTQYF. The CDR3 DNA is TGTGCCAGCAGCCCCCGGGTTAGCGGGATTGTGGATACGCAGTATTTT.

Here the CDR3 reads CASRGPSKETQYF. The CDR3 DNA sequence: TGTGCCAGTAGAGGACCGAGCAAAGAGACCCAGTACTTC. This chain connects TRBV19 to TRBJ2-5, with D unresolved. From germline, CDR1 is LNHDA and CDR2 SQIVND (reference sequence). There are 13 residues in the CDR3. The V and J ends lost 6 bases and 3 bases respectively, with 11 bases between them. Based on the CDR3 plus reference TRBV19 and TRBJ2-5, the full variable domain is DGGITQSPKYLFRKEGQNVTLSCEQNLNHDAMYWYRQDPGQGLRLIYYSQIVNDFQKGDIAEGYSVSREKKESFPLTVTSAQKNPTAFYLCASRGPSKETQYFGPGTRLLVL.

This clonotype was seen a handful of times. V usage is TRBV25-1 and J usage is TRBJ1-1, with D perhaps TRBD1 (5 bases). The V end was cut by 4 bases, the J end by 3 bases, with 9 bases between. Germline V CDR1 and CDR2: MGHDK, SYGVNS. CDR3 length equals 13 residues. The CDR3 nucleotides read TGTGCCAGCAGTGTCTTGGGGGACACTGAAGCTTTCTTT. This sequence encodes CASSVLGDTEAFF.

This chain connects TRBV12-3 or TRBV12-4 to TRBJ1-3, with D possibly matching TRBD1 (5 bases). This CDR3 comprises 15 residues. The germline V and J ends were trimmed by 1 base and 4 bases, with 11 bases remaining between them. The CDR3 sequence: CASSLVAGSGNTIYF. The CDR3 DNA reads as TGTGCCAGCAGTTTAGTGGCAGGGTCCGGAAACACCATATATTTT.

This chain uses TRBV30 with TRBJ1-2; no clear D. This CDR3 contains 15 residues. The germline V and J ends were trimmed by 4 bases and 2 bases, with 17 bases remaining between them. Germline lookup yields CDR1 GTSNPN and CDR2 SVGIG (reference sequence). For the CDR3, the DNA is TGTGCCTGGATCACTTATCAGCCTACGAACTATGGCTACACCTTC. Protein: CAWITYQPTNYGYTF.

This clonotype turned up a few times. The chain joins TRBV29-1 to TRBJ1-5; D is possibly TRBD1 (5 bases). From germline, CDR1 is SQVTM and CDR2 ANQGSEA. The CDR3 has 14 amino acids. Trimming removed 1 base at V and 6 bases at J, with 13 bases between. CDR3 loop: CSVEGGPGGQPQHF. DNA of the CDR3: TGCAGCGTTGAAGGGGGCCCGGGAGGTCAGCCCCAGCATTTT. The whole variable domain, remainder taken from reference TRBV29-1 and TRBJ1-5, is SAVISQKPSRDICQRGTSLTIQCQVDSQVTMMFWYRQQPGQSLTLIATANQGSEATYESGFVIDKFPISRPNLTFSTLTVSNMSPEDSSIYLCSVEGGPGGQPQHFGDGTRLSIL.

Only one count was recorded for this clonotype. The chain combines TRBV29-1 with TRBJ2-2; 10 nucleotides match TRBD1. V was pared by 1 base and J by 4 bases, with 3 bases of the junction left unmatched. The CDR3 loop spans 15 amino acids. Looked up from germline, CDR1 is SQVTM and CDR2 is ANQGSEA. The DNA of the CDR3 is TGCAGCGTTGAAGGGGACAGGGGAAGCACCGGGGAGCTGTTTTTT. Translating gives CSVEGDRGSTGELFF.

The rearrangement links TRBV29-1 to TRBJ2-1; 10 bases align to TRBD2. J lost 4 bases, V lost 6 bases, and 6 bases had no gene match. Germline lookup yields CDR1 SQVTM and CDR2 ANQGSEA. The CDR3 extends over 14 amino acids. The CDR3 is CSVEREGPYNEQFF. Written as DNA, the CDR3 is TGCAGCGTAGAGCGGGAGGGCCCGTACAATGAGCAGTTCTTC.